A single sample is the source of the 28 T cell receptor beta chains below, sequenced in a study of blood T cells in healthy people across ages. The second PCR ran roughly 7 to 12 cycles with a sample-barcoded 5' primer and J-beta primers. TCRdb itself ran the 5' RACE reads through MiXCR, one entry per CDR3 protein. The sample contains some 710,000 distinct CDR3 sequences, about 45% of which appear only once. Input material: blood. The source is a man older than 75 in good health.

The chain carries TRBV5-1 and TRBJ2-1; 9 nucleotides line up with TRBD2. This CDR3 has 16 residues. Germline-derived CDR1 and CDR2 are SGHRS and YFSETQ. Trimming at V came to 0 bases and at J to 5 bases, leaving 6 bases not matched to a gene. CDR3 residues: CASSLDAGGKNNEQFF. Here the CDR3 DNA reads TGCGCCAGCAGCTTGGATGCGGGAGGGAAAAACAATGAGCAGTTCTTC. Based on the CDR3 plus reference TRBV5-1 and TRBJ2-1, the full variable domain is KAGVTQTPRYLIKTRGQQVTLSCSPISGHRSVSWYQQTPGQGLQFLFEYFSETQRNKGNFPGRFSGRQFSNSRSEMNVSTLELGDSALYLCASSLDAGGKNNEQFFGPGTRLTVL.

The chain combines TRBV29-1 with TRBJ2-5; no definite D call. The V gene's germline CDR1 is SQVTM and CDR2 ANQGSEA. CDR3 length: 12 residues. The V gene lost 6 bases and the J gene lost 1 base, with 9 bases spanning the gap. The CDR3, as DNA: TGCAGCGTGGAATACAGCCAAGAGACCCAGTACTTC. This sequence encodes CSVEYSQETQYF.

This clonotype was observed a handful of times. This chain uses TRBV15 with TRBJ2-1; TRBD2 aligns across 12 bases. The V and J ends lost 5 bases and 4 bases, in that order; junction bases with no gene match: 9. The germline gives CDR1 LNHNV, CDR2 YYDKDF (reference sequence). The CDR3 spans 17 residues. CDR3 protein: CATSPTSGRPPYNEQFF. The CDR3 region has the DNA TGTGCCACCAGCCCGACTAGCGGGAGACCCCCTTACAATGAGCAGTTCTTC.

The V and J genes are TRBV5-4 and TRBJ2-3, with TRBD2 matching over 14 bases. Germline V gene data show CDR1 as SGHNT and CDR2 as YYREEE (reference sequence). The CDR3 totals 16 residues. The trim removed 4 bases at V and 5 bases at J, leaving 6 bases unmatched. CDR3 in amino acids: CASSQGLAGAGDTQYF. The CDR3 DNA follows: TGTGCCAGCAGCCAGGGACTAGCGGGAGCCGGAGATACGCAGTATTTT.

The chain couples TRBV10-3 to TRBJ2-3; TRBD1 is a possible D gene (6 bases). CDR1 is ENHRY and CDR2 is SYGVKD in the germline V gene. CDR3 length: 15 residues. Trimming stripped 3 bases from V and 2 bases from J, with 12 bases between. The DNA of the CDR3 is TGTGCCATCAGTGATCAGGGGCGGTCCACAGATACGCAGTATTTT. Its translation: CAISDQGRSTDTQYF.

This clonotype was recorded a few times. This chain connects TRBV5-1 to TRBJ2-7; possible D gene TRBD2, 5 bases. Germline V lookup: CDR1 SGHRS, CDR2 YFSETQ. V lost 4 bases and J 3 bases, leaving 14 bases between the germline ends. The CDR3 contains 14 residues. The CDR3 nucleotides are TGCGCCAGCAGCCCTGACGGGAACCTCTACGAGCAGTACTTC. As protein: CASSPDGNLYEQYF.

The rearrangement joins TRBV7-9 to TRBJ1-1; D is ambiguous. V was clipped by 1 base and J by 0 bases, with 6 bases between them. This CDR3 has 14 residues. Germline CDR1 is SEHNR and CDR2 is FQNEAQ (reference sequence). This CDR3 is CASSLVAVNTEAFF. The CDR3 DNA sequence: TGTGCCAGCAGCTTAGTGGCGGTGAACACTGAAGCTTTCTTT.

The chain has TRBV29-1 and TRBJ2-5; no clear D. The last part of the DNA fits TRBJ2-7 better; the J call may be wrong. CDR3 length equals 14 residues. Germline V gives CDR1 SQVTM, CDR2 ANQGSEA. CDR3 sequence reads: CSVEDVGSAYEQYF. As DNA, the CDR3 is TGCAGCGTTGAAGATGTGGGGTCCGCCTACGAGCAGTACTTC.

This CDR3 is CASSIEGGSGANVLTF. CDR3 DNA sequence: TGTGCCAGTAGTATAGAAGGGGGGTCTGGGGCCAACGTCCTGACTTTC. This chain joins TRBV19 and TRBJ2-6; perhaps D is TRBD1 or TRBD2 (6 bases each). The germline V and J ends were trimmed by 0 bases and 1 base, with 7 bases remaining between them. There are 16 residues in the CDR3. Looked up from germline, CDR1 is LNHDA and CDR2 is SQIVND (reference sequence).

This clonotype has only a few counts. CDR3 loop: CASRPDNLGEQFF. CDR3 bases: TGTGCCAGCAGGCCTGACAATTTGGGTGAGCAGTTCTTC. V and J are TRBV7-9 and TRBJ2-1; D gene unclear. The length of the CDR3 is 13 residues. Trimming removed 6 bases at V and 9 bases at J, with 15 bases between. In germline, CDR1 is SEHNR, CDR2 FQNEAQ (reference sequence).

The genes are TRBV10-3 and TRBJ1-5; 10 bases agree with TRBD1. Germline loops: CDR1 ENHRY, CDR2 SYGVKD. CDR3 length equals 16 residues. V lost 0 bases, J lost 7 bases, and 6 bases stayed unmatched. The CDR3 region is CAISESRQGARQPQHF. In DNA form, the CDR3 reads TGTGCCATCAGTGAGTCCCGACAGGGGGCACGGCAGCCCCAGCATTTT.

This clonotype was counted many times. The chain couples TRBV28 to TRBJ2-7; D is undetermined. Germline V gene lookup returns CDR1 MDHEN and CDR2 SYDVKM. Trimming cost V 1 base and J 3 bases, with 7 bases left between them. The CDR3 contains 13 residues. CDR3 coding DNA: TGTGCCAGCAGTTTATCCCAGAACTACGAGCAGTACTTC. Its translation is CASSLSQNYEQYF.

The chain couples TRBV3-1 to TRBJ2-5, with D possibly being TRBD2 (5 bases). V was pared by 3 bases and J by 5 bases, with 13 bases between. Germline-derived CDR1 and CDR2 are LGHDT and YNNKEL (reference sequence). The CDR3 runs 14 residues. CDR3 amino acids: CASSHATRGETQYF. For the CDR3, the DNA is TGTGCCAGCAGCCATGCGACAAGAGGGGAGACCCAGTACTTC.

V is TRBV14 and J is TRBJ2-1; 7 nucleotides line up with TRBD2. Germline loops: CDR1 SGHDN, CDR2 FVKESK. The CDR3 contains 14 residues. V lost 3 bases, J lost 3 bases, and 2 bases stayed unmatched. The CDR3 spells CASSQREYYNEQFF. The CDR3 bases are TGTGCCAGCAGCCAGCGGGAGTACTACAATGAGCAGTTCTTC.

This clonotype has a count of ten or more. This sequence joins TRBV5-1 and TRBJ2-3; 12 nucleotides align to TRBD2. V was pared by 4 bases and J by 8 bases, with 11 bases of the junction left unmatched. The CDR3 consists of 16 residues. Germline values: CDR1 SGHRS, CDR2 YFSETQ. CDR3 loop: CASSDPRLAGDPTQYF. CDR3 DNA: TGCGCCAGCAGCGACCCGAGACTAGCGGGAGACCCTACGCAGTATTTT.

This clonotype appeared many times. The V call is TRBV12-3 or TRBV12-4, the J call TRBJ2-1, with 8 bases matching TRBD2. V was clipped by 5 bases and J by 4 bases; unmatched bases: 4. The CDR3 sequence is 14 residues long. In DNA, the CDR3 is TGTGCCAGCAGTCTGGGACTAGGTTACAATGAGCAGTTCTTC. Translated, it gives CASSLGLGYNEQFF.

The chain joins TRBV5-1 to TRBJ2-2; 8 bases line up with TRBD2. In germline, CDR1 is SGHRS, CDR2 YFSETQ. J was trimmed by 7 bases and V by 3 bases; bases with no gene match: 5. CDR3 length: 14 residues. The CDR3 nucleotides are TGCGCCAGCAGCTCCCGGGAGGGCCACGGGGAGCTGTTTTTT. Translating gives CASSSREGHGELFF.

The rearrangement joins TRBV2 to TRBJ1-1; a weak D match, TRBD1 (6 bases). The CDR3 has 15 amino acids. Germline CDR1 is SNHLY and CDR2 is FYNNEI. V lost 0 bases to trimming and J lost 8 bases, with 16 bases between them. The CDR3 spells CASSEASWGANEAFF. The CDR3 DNA sequence: TGTGCCAGCAGTGAAGCGTCCTGGGGGGCTAACGAAGCTTTCTTT. Based on the CDR3 plus reference TRBV2 and TRBJ1-1, the full variable domain is EPEVTQTPSHQVTQMGQEVILRCVPISNHLYFYWYRQILGQKVEFLVSFYNNEISEKSEIFDDQFSVERPDGSNFTLKIRSTKLEDSAMYFCASSEASWGANEAFFGQGTRLTVV.

Details on this clonotype: With a much larger clone just one base away, this may be a read error. The chain employs TRBV7-8 and TRBJ2-1; D not certain. Germline loops: CDR1 SGHVS, CDR2 FQNEAQ. The germline V and J ends were trimmed by 5 bases and 4 bases, with 9 bases remaining between them. The CDR3 sequence is 13 residues long. CDR3 sequence: CASSPAQYNEQFF. The CDR3 coding sequence is TGTGCCAGCAGCCCAGCACAGTACAATGAGCAGTTCTTC.

For the CDR3, the DNA is TGTGCCACCAGTGATTCCCGGGCGGGAGGAGGAGGCACCGGGGAGCTGTTTTTT. Translated, it gives CATSDSRAGGGGTGELFF. The chain links TRBV24-1 to TRBJ2-2; 8 nucleotides match TRBD2. Germline loops: CDR1 KGHDR, CDR2 SFDVKD. V shed 2 bases and J 4 bases; nucleotides not matched to a gene: 11. The CDR3 length is 18 residues.

V usage is TRBV28 and J usage is TRBJ2-1; TRBD2 aligns across 7 bases. The length of the CDR3 is 19 residues. V was pared by 6 bases and J by 4 bases, with 21 bases of the junction left unmatched. Germline V lookup: CDR1 MDHEN, CDR2 SYDVKM. CDR3 in DNA: TGTGCCAGCAGGACCGTCACATCCAAACTAGCGTTACCTTACAATGAGCAGTTCTTC. Translating gives CASRTVTSKLALPYNEQFF. The whole variable domain, filled in from reference TRBV28 and TRBJ2-1, reads DVKVTQSSRYLVKRTGEKVFLECVQDMDHENMFWYRQDPGLGLRLIYFSYDVKMKEKGDIPEGYSVSREKKERFSLILESASTNQTSMYLCASRTVTSKLALPYNEQFFGPGTRLTVL.

Here the CDR3 reads CATSDPGTGRETQYF. The CDR3 coding sequence is TGTGCCACCAGTGACCCCGGGACAGGGAGGGAGACCCAGTACTTC. This chain connects TRBV24-1 to TRBJ2-7; 9 bases map to TRBD1. The J call may be in error: the DNA end matches TRBJ2-5 better. This CDR3 contains 15 residues. Germline CDR1 and CDR2: KGHDR and SFDVKD.

This clonotype has more than one count but fewer than ten. J is TRBJ1-2 and V is TRBV6-2 or TRBV6-3; a possible D gene is TRBD1 (5 bases). Germline V gene sequence: CDR1 MNHEY, CDR2 SVGEGT. This CDR3 is built from 16 residues. The germline V and J ends were trimmed by 0 bases and 8 bases, with 19 bases remaining between them. The CDR3 loop reads CASSYSVGDAGRGYTF. DNA for the CDR3: TGTGCCAGCAGTTACTCAGTCGGGGACGCAGGACGGGGCTACACCTTC.

The J gene is TRBJ2-7, the V gene TRBV6-2 or TRBV6-3, with 13 nucleotides matching TRBD2. The J call is doubtful: the DNA matches TRBJ2-4 better. The germline CDR1 and CDR2 sequences are MNHEY and SVGEGT. CDR3 size: 16 residues. The CDR3 nucleotides are TGTGCCAGCAGTTACTATGGGACTAGCGGGGAAGACATTCAGTACTTC. Translating gives CASSYYGTSGEDIQYF.

Concerning this clonotype itself: A read error may explain this, as a much larger clone is one base away. J is TRBJ1-5 and V is TRBV20-1, with a weak D call TRBD1 (6 bases). This CDR3 comprises 12 residues. Between the trimmed V and J ends, which lost 6 bases and 4 bases, there was a span of 10 bases. Germline CDR1 reads DFQATT; CDR2 reads SNEGSKA (reference sequence). The CDR3 region is CSAVRGNQPQHF. The CDR3 DNA sequence: TGCAGTGCGGTGAGGGGGAATCAGCCCCAGCATTTT.

This chain uses TRBV5-5 with TRBJ2-1; 11 bases line up with TRBD2. Germline CDR1 is SGHKS and CDR2 is YYEKEE (reference sequence). Trimming removed 3 bases from V and 5 bases from J; junction bases left unmatched: 13. This CDR3 is 18 amino acids long. CDR3 DNA: TGTGCCAGCAGCTCCGGGGGACGGGGACTAGCGGAGCACAATGAGCAGTTCTTC. It encodes CASSSGGRGLAEHNEQFF.

The chain carries TRBV5-1 and TRBJ2-1; 7 nucleotides line up with TRBD1. This CDR3 is built from 15 residues. Losses at the gene ends were 0 bases for V and 7 bases for J; bases not matched to a gene: 7. Germline V lookup: CDR1 SGHRS, CDR2 YFSETQ. CDR3 sequence (DNA): TGCGCCAGCAGCTTGGGACAGGGCTCGGGGAATGAGCAGTTCTTC. The encoded protein is CASSLGQGSGNEQFF.

The V gene is TRBV6-4, the J gene TRBJ2-1; TRBD2 matches at 8 bases. The CDR3 consists of 13 residues. CDR1 and CDR2 from the germline V gene are MRHNA and SNTAGT. V gave up 4 bases and J gave up 10 bases; unmatched junction bases: 6. DNA for the CDR3: TGTGCCAGCAGTGTTGATAGCGGGACGGAGCAGTTCTTC. Its protein product is CASSVDSGTEQFF.